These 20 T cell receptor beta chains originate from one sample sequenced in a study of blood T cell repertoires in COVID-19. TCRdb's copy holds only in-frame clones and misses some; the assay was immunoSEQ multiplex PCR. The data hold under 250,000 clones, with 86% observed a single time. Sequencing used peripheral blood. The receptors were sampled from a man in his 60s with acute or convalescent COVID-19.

Here the CDR3 reads CASSSTWGDSSYEQYF. As DNA, the CDR3 is TGTGCCAGCAGCTCAACATGGGGGGACAGTTCCTACGAGCAGTACTTC. The chain combines TRBV7-8 with TRBJ2-7; D is perhaps TRBD1 (7 bases). The germline V gene has CDR1 SGHVS and CDR2 FQNEAQ. CDR3 length: 16 residues. V lost 4 bases and J lost 1, with 17 bases in between. The variable domain in full, with the rest retrieved from reference TRBV7-8 and TRBJ2-7, is GAGVSQSPRYKVAKRGQDVALRCDPISGHVSLFWYQQALGQGPEFLTYFQNEAQLDKSGLPSDRFFAERPEGSVSTLKIQRTQQEDSAVYLCASSSTWGDSSYEQYFGPGTRLTVT.

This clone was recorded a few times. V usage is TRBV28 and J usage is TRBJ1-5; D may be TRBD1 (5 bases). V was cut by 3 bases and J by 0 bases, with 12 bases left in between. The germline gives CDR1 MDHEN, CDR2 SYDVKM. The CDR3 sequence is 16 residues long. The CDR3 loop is CASSFPGWGSNQPQHF. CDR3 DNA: TGTGCCAGCAGTTTTCCAGGGTGGGGTAGCAATCAGCCCCAGCATTTT.

CDR3 DNA: TGTGCCACCAGTGATTTGGTGCTAGCCAATGAGCAGTTCTTC. Translation: CATSDLVLANEQFF. The gene calls are TRBV24-1 and TRBJ2-1; D perhaps matches TRBD2 (5 bases). CDR1 is KGHDR and CDR2 is SFDVKD in the germline V gene. The CDR3 is 14 residues long. V was trimmed by 0 bases and J by 6 bases, leaving 8 bases between them.

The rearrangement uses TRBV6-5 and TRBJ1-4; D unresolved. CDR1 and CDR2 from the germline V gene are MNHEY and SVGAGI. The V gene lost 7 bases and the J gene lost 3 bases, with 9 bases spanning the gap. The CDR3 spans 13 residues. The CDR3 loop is CASTRSPNEKLFF. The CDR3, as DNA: TGTGCCAGCACGAGGTCTCCTAATGAAAAACTGTTTTTT.

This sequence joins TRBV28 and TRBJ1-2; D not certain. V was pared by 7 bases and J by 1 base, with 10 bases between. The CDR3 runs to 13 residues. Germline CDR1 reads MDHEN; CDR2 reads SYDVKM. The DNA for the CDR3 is TGTGCCAGCATTGAGGGCAATAACTATGGCTACACCTTC. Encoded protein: CASIEGNNYGYTF.

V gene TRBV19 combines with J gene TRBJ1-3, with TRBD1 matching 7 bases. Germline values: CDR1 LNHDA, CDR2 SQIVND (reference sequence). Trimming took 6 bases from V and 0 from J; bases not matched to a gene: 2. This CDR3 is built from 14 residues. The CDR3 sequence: CASSRDSSGNTIYF. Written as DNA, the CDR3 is TGTGCCAGTAGCAGGGACAGCTCTGGAAACACCATATATTTT. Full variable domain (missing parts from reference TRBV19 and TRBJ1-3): DGGITQSPKYLFRKEGQNVTLSCEQNLNHDAMYWYRQDPGQGLRLIYYSQIVNDFQKGDIAEGYSVSREKKESFPLTVTSAQKNPTAFYLCASSRDSSGNTIYFGEGSWLTVV.

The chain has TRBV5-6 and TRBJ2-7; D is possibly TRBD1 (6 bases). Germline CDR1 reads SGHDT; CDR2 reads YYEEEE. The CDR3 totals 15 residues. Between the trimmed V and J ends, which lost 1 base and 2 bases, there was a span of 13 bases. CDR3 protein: CASSLRHPGAYEQYF. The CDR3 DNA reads TGTGCCAGCAGCTTGAGGCACCCAGGGGCCTACGAGCAGTACTTC.

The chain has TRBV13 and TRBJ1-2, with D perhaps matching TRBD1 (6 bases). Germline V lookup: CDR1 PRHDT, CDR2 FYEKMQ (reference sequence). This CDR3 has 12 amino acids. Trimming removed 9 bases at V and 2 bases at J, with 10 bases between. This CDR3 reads CARLQGNYGYTF. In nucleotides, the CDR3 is TGTGCCAGACTACAGGGCAACTATGGCTACACCTTC.

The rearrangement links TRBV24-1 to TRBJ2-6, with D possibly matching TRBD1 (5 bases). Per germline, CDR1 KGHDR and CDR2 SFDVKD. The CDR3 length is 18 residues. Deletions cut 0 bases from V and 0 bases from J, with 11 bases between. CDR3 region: CATSDLATDLSGANVLTF. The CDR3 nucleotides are TGTGCCACCAGTGATTTGGCGACAGACCTCTCTGGGGCCAACGTCCTGACTTTC.

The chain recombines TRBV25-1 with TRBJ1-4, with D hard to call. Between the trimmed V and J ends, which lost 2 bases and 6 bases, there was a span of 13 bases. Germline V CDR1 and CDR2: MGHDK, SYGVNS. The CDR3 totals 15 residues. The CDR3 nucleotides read TGTGCCAGCAGTGAAGTATCGAGTGTCCATGAAAAACTGTTTTTT. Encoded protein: CASSEVSSVHEKLFF.

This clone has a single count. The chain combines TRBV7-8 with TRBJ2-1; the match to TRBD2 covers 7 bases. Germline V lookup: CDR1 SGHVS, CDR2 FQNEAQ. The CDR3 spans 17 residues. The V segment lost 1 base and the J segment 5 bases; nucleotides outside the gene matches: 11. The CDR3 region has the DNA TGTGCCAGCAGCTTAGGTAGCGGGTTTATTAGGGACAATGAGCAGTTCTTC. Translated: CASSLGSGFIRDNEQFF.

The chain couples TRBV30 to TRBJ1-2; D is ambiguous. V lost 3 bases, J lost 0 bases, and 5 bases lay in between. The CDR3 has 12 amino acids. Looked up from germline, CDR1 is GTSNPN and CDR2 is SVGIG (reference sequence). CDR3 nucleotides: TGTGCCTGGAGACAAACTAACTATGGCTACACCTTC. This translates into CAWRQTNYGYTF.

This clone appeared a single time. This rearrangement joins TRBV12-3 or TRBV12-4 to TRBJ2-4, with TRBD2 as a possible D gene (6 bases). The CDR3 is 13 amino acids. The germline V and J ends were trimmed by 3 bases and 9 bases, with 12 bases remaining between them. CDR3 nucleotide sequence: TGTGCCAGCAGTTTTCGGGAGATTGGCATTCAGTACTTC. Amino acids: CASSFREIGIQYF.

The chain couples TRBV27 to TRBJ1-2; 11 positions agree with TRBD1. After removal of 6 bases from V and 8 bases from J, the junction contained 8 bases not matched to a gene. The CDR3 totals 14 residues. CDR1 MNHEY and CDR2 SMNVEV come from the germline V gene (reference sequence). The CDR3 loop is CASRIGQGAWGYTF. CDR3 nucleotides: TGTGCCAGCAGGATTGGACAGGGGGCCTGGGGCTACACCTTC.

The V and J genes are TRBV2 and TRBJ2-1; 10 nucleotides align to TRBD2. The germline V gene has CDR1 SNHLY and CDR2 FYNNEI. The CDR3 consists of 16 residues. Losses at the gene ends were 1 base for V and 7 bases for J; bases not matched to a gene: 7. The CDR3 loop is CASSEEGLAGVNEQFF. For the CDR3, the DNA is TGTGCCAGCAGTGAAGAAGGCCTAGCGGGGGTTAATGAGCAGTTCTTC. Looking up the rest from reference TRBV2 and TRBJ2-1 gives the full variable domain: EPEVTQTPSHQVTQMGQEVILRCVPISNHLYFYWYRQILGQKVEFLVSFYNNEISEKSEIFDDQFSVERPDGSNFTLKIRSTKLEDSAMYFCASSEEGLAGVNEQFFGPGTRLTVL.

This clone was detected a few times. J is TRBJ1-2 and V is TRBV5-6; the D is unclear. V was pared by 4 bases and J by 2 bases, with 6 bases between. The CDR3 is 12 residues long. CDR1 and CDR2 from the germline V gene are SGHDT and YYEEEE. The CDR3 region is CASSTVNYGYTF. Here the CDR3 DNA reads TGTGCCAGCAGCACGGTGAACTATGGCTACACCTTC.

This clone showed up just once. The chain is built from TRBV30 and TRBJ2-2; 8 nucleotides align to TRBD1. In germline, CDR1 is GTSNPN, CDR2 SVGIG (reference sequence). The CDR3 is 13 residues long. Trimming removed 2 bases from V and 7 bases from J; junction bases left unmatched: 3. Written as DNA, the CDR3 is TGTGCCTGGAGTCCTGACAGGGGCGGGGAGCTGTTTTTT. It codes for CAWSPDRGGELFF. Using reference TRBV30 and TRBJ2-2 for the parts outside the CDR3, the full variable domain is SQTIHQWPATLVQPVGSPLSLECTVEGTSNPNLYWYRQAAGRGLQLLFYSVGIGQISSEVPQNLSASRPQDRQFILSSKKLLLSDSGFYLCAWSPDRGGELFFGEGSRLTVL.

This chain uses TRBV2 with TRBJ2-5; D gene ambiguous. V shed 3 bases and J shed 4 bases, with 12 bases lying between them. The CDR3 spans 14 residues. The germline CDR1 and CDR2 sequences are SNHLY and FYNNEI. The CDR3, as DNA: TGTGCCAGCAGTGAGGATGGGCCGGTAGAGACCCAGTACTTC. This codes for CASSEDGPVETQYF.

Here the CDR3 reads CASTSGGSGLQKFF. The DNA of the CDR3 is TGTGCCAGCACCTCAGGGGGTAGCGGCCTCCAAAAGTTCTTC. The V and J genes are TRBV7-9 and TRBJ2-1; tentative D call: TRBD1 (7 bases). V lost 7 bases, J lost 14 bases, and 24 bases lay in between. The germline V gene has CDR1 SEHNR and CDR2 FQNEAQ (reference sequence). The CDR3 spans 14 residues.

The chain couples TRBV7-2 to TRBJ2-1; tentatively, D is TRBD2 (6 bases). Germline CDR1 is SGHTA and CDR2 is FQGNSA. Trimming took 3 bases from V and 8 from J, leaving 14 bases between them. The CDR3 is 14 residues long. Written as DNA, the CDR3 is TGTGCCAGCAGCTTTAGGACCTCGGGGGATGAGCAGTTCTTC. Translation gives CASSFRTSGDEQFF.